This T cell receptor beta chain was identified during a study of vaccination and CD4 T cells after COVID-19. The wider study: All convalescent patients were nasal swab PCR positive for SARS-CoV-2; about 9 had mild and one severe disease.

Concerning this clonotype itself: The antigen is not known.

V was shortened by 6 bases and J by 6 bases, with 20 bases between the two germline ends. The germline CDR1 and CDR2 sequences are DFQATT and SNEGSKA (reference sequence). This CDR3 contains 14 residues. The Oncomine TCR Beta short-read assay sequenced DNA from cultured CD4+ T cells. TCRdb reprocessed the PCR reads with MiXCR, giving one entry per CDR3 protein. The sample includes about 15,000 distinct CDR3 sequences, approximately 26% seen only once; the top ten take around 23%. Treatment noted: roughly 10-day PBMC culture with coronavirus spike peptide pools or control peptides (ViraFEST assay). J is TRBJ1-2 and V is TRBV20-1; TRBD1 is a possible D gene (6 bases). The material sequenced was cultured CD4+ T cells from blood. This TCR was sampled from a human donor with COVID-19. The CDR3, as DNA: TGCAGTGCGTATTTCCCCGGGGGCTTAAATGGCTACACCTTC. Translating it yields CSAYFPGGLNGYTF.